Listed below are T cell receptor beta chains from one sample, sequenced in a study of blood T cell repertoires in COVID-19. The protocol was immunoSEQ multiplex PCR, while the TCRdb copy is restricted to in-frame clones and leaves out a portion. The sample records 210,000 or so clones, roughly 80% being singletons. Sample: peripheral blood. The receptors stem from a human donor in a cohort sampled during active COVID-19. Both conserved end residues are part of each CDR3. The order of the fields is J gene, V gene, D gene, clone size, CDR3 DNA, CDR3 protein. A D gene is named only where the DNA matches it firmly. Clone sizes are given selectively: once, few, many, or a class where the clone is expanded.

TRBJ1-3 TRBV2 NA NA TGTGCCAGCAGTGTGGGGGCCTCTGGAAACACCATATATTTT CASSVGASGNTIYF
TRBJ1-2 TRBV7-9 TRBD1 few TGTGCCAGCAGCCTTACCGAACAGGGGGGTGGCTACACCTTC CASSLTEQGGGYTF
TRBJ2-2 TRBV5-1 TRBD2 NA TGCGCCAGCACCTTACTAGCGGCGAACACCGGGGAGCTGTTTTTT CASTLLAANTGELFF
TRBJ2-1 TRBV19 NA NA TGTGCCAGTAGTCCACAACCCATAGGGATAGGGAGCCCCTACAATGAGCAGTTCTTC CASSPQPIGIGSPYNEQFF
TRBJ1-6 TRBV25-1 NA NA TGTGCCAGCAGTAAGGGGTCACCCCTCCACTTT CASSKGSPLHF
TRBJ1-6 TRBV2 NA once TGTGCCAGCGTCGGACGGGAAAGCTCCTATAATTCACCCCTCCACTTT CASVGRESSYNSPLHF
TRBJ2-4 TRBV7-6 NA NA TGTGCCAGCAGCTTAGGTCCAGAGGGCATTCAGTACTTC CASSLGPEGIQYF
TRBJ2-5 TRBV11-3 NA once TGTGCCAGCAGCCCCCGTAGGGGGGGTGACGAGACCCAGTACTTC CASSPRRGGDETQYF
TRBJ1-5 TRBV18 NA NA TGTGCCAGCTGGACGGGGAGCAATCAGCCCCAGCATTTT CASWTGSNQPQHF
TRBJ2-1 TRBV14 TRBD1 NA TGTGCCAGCAGCCAAGGTCCACAGGGGTGGGACAATGAGCAGTTCTTC CASSQGPQGWDNEQFF
TRBJ2-3 TRBV4-2 TRBD2 NA TGTGCCAGCAGCCAAGATCCGAGCGGGGACCGCACAGATACGCAGTATTTT CASSQDPSGDRTDTQYF
TRBJ2-1 TRBV24-1 TRBD1 NA TGTGCCACCCGTCCGACAGGGAGCTCCTACAATGAGCAGTTCTTC CATRPTGSSYNEQFF
TRBJ2-1 TRBV6-5 NA NA TGTGCCAGCAGTTACTTGACAGCTAAGGTGAATGAGCAGTTCTTC CASSYLTAKVNEQFF
TRBJ2-7 TRBV5-1 TRBD1 NA TGCGCCAGCCAAGAGCGACAGGGCTTATCCTACGAGCAGTACTTC CASQERQGLSYEQYF
TRBJ2-5 TRBV5-1 NA NA TGCGCCAGCAGGCAGGGGGAGACCCAGTACTTC CASRQGETQYF
TRBJ2-7 TRBV4-1 NA NA TGCGCCAGCAGCCAAGCGATTGATCAAGGGGGAACCTCACGGCGCGAGCAGTACTTC CASSQAIDQGGTSRREQYF
TRBJ1-2 TRBV11-2 NA many TGTGCCAGCAGCTTAGATCCCGGTTCCGCCTATGGCTACACCTTC CASSLDPGSAYGYTF
TRBJ2-2 TRBV15 TRBD2 NA TGTGCCACCAGCGTAATAGCGGGAGACGTCACCGGGGAGCTGTTTTTT CATSVIAGDVTGELFF
TRBJ2-2 TRBV29-1 TRBD2 NA TGCAGCGCCAGAGCGGGAACGAACACCGGGGAGCTGTTTTTT CSARAGTNTGELFF
TRBJ2-5 TRBV5-1 TRBD2 NA TGCGCCAGCAGCTTGGCTAGCGGGAGGGAGACCCAGTACTTC CASSLASGRETQYF
TRBJ2-5 TRBV7-9 TRBD1 NA TGTGCCAGCAGCCGCCGGGACAGGGGGCGAGAGACCCAGTACTTC CASSRRDRGRETQYF
TRBJ1-1 TRBV28 NA NA TGTGCCAGCGTGCGGATGAACACTGAAGCTTTCTTT CASVRMNTEAFF
TRBJ2-5 TRBV5-6 TRBD1 NA TGTGCCAGCAGCTACAGGACAGGGGGCGGAGAGACCCAGTACTTC CASSYRTGGGETQYF
TRBJ2-3 TRBV6-6 TRBD2 NA TGTGCCAGCAGTCCCTATAGCGGGGGGAGCACAGATACGCAGTATTTT CASSPYSGGSTDTQYF
TRBJ2-2 TRBV7-2 NA once TGTGCCAGCAGCATCGGCGAGGCTAGCGCGAACACCGGGGAGCTGTTTTTT CASSIGEASANTGELFF
TRBJ1-2 TRBV11-2 NA once TGTGCCAGCAGCCCTACGGCTATTCGGCGGGGCTACACCTTC CASSPTAIRRGYTF
TRBJ1-5 TRBV6-5 TRBD1 NA TGTGCCAGTAGAACAGGGGATTATCAGCCCCAGCATTTT CASRTGDYQPQHF
TRBJ1-2 TRBV18 NA NA TGTGCCAGCTCACCATTTTTTAGTACTAACTATGGCTACACCTTC CASSPFFSTNYGYTF
TRBJ1-2 TRBV30 TRBD1 NA TGTGCCTGGAGTGTTGCGCGGACAGGGGGCGGCTATGGCTACACCTTC CAWSVARTGGGYGYTF
TRBJ2-5 TRBV7-9 NA few TGTGCCAGCAGCTTCGACCTCGACAGGAGGGAGACCCAGTACTTC CASSFDLDRRETQYF
TRBJ2-2 TRBV28 TRBD2 NA TGTGCCAGCACCCTAGCGGGAGGGGTTTCCGGGGAGCTGTTTTTT CASTLAGGVSGELFF
TRBJ2-7 TRBV27 TRBD1 NA TGTGCCAGCAGGCGGACAGGGGTCTACGAGCAGTACTTC CASRRTGVYEQYF
TRBJ2-7 TRBV29-1 NA NA TGCAGCGTTGAGAGAGGGAATCCACCCTACGAGCAGTACTTC CSVERGNPPYEQYF
TRBJ1-2 TRBV7-2 NA NA TGTGCCAGCAGCTTGACTGCGGTCTATGGCTACACCTTC CASSLTAVYGYTF
TRBJ2-3 TRBV28 TRBD2 NA TGTGCCAGCAGTTTAGCGGGGGTATTAGTAATAGATACGCAGTATTTT CASSLAGVLVIDTQYF
TRBJ2-5 TRBV5-1 TRBD1 NA TGCGCCAGCAGCAGATCCAGGGGGTCCCAAGAGACCCAGTACTTC CASSRSRGSQETQYF
TRBJ2-7 TRBV9 TRBD2 NA TGTGCCAGCAGCGTAGCTGGAGGGAGGGCCTACGAGCAGTACTTC CASSVAGGRAYEQYF
TRBJ2-5 TRBV5-5 NA NA TGTGCCAGCAGCAGGGACTCTCAAGAGACCCAGTACTTC CASSRDSQETQYF
TRBJ1-2 TRBV6-1 NA NA TGTGCCAGCAGTGAAGCGGGGGCACCAAACTATGGCTACACCTTC CASSEAGAPNYGYTF
TRBJ1-5 TRBV7-2 NA NA TGTGCCAGCAGCATTACAGGTAATCAGCCCCAGCATTTT CASSITGNQPQHF
TRBJ2-5 TRBV3-1/TRBV3-2 NA NA TGTGCCAGCAGAGGACTGAGCGTAGAGACCCAGTACTTC CASRGLSVETQYF
TRBJ1-1 TRBV5-5 NA NA TGTGCCAGCAGCCCGGGACATGTGAACACTGAAGCTTTCTTT CASSPGHVNTEAFF
TRBJ2-5 TRBV30 TRBD1 NA TGTGCCTGGAGTGTACAGGGGAGAGAGACCCAGTACTTC CAWSVQGRETQYF
TRBJ2-3 TRBV5-1 NA NA TGCGCCAGCAGCGGGCCAAGCACAGATACGCAGTATTTT CASSGPSTDTQYF
TRBJ1-1 TRBV5-1 NA NA TGCGCCAGCAGCTTGGGATCTCGCCAGTCTGAAGCTTTCTTT CASSLGSRQSEAFF
TRBJ1-2 TRBV30 TRBD1 many TGTGCCTGGAGCCGGGACAGGGGGAAGAGAGGCTACACCTTC CAWSRDRGKRGYTF
TRBJ1-5 TRBV5-1 NA NA TGCGCCAGCAGCTTGGCCCCAAGGTCGTCCAGGGAAGATCAGCCCCAGCATTTT CASSLAPRSSREDQPQHF
TRBJ1-5 TRBV12-5 NA NA TGTGCTAGTGGAAGTACAGCCCCCAATCAGCCCCAGCATTTT CASGSTAPNQPQHF
TRBJ2-1 TRBV6-5 NA NA TGTGCCAGCACCATCAGGCAGGGCTCCTACAATGAGCAGTTCTTC CASTIRQGSYNEQFF
TRBJ2-3 TRBV5-5 NA NA TGTGCCAGCAGCCCCCACTACGCAGATACGCAGTATTTT CASSPHYADTQYF
TRBJ2-2 TRBV19 NA NA TGTGCCAGTAGACGAGGGGGTACCGGGGAGCTGTTTTTT CASRRGGTGELFF
TRBJ1-2 TRBV29-1 TRBD1 NA TGCAGCGTTGATAACCAGGGGGCAGGCACCTTC CSVDNQGAGTF
TRBJ2-5 TRBV27 TRBD2 once TGTGCCAGCAGTTTATCGAGTCTAGCGGGGGTGGTTGGAGAGACCCAGTACTTC CASSLSSLAGVVGETQYF
TRBJ2-7 TRBV19 TRBD1 NA TGTGCCAGTAGTACCCGGACAGGATCCTACGAGCAGTACTTC CASSTRTGSYEQYF
TRBJ2-4 TRBV4-2 TRBD2 NA TGTGCCAGCAGCTATCGACTAGCGGGAGACGAGGGGAACATTCAGTACTTC CASSYRLAGDEGNIQYF